Following are 32 T cell receptor beta chains from one sample sequenced in a study of control samples from healthy donors and cancer patients (dated by TCRdb to 2020 to 2022). The library was built by means of the immunoSEQ multiplex PCR assay. What TCRdb holds here is the immuneACCESS table cut down to in-frame rearrangements. Part of the clones is not present; checked against another copy, under half of the missing clones reflect an unresolved V gene, and the others are unexplained. The sample profile shows around 250,000 clones; about four fifths of them were found once. Approximately 12% of the sample rests with the top ten. Sequencing used PBMCs. These receptors originate from a woman in her fifties or sixties with lung cancer.

Here the CDR3 DNA reads TGCGCCAGCAGCTTGGTAGCGGGAAAAACCTACAATGAGCAGTTCTTC. Residues: CASSLVAGKTYNEQFF. The chain couples TRBV5-1 to TRBJ2-1; 8 bases are a match to TRBD2. Germline V gives CDR1 SGHRS, CDR2 YFSETQ. The junction had 4 bases not matched to a gene; V was cut back by 0 bases and J by 2 bases. CDR3 length: 16 amino acids. The full variable domain, in which reference TRBV5-1 and TRBJ2-1 provide the parts outside the CDR3, is KAGVTQTPRYLIKTRGQQVTLSCSPISGHRSVSWYQQTPGQGLQFLFEYFSETQRNKGNFPGRFSGRQFSNSRSEMNVSTLELGDSALYLCASSLVAGKTYNEQFFGPGTRLTVL.

The sample holds a few counts of this clone. The chain combines TRBV3-1 (or the pseudogene TRBV3-2) with TRBJ1-3; D is unclear. Germline assignment: CDR1 LGHDT and CDR2 YNNKEL (reference sequence). The CDR3 is made up of 13 amino acids. The germline V and J ends were trimmed by 2 bases and 4 bases, with 6 bases remaining between them. DNA of the CDR3: TGTGCCAGCAGCCAATCCGTCGGAAACACCATATATTTT. Protein: CASSQSVGNTIYF.

The chain employs TRBV9 and TRBJ1-2, with 9 nucleotides matching TRBD1. The CDR3 has 15 residues. Germline V gene lookup returns CDR1 SGDLS and CDR2 YYNGEE. V shed 3 bases and J 8 bases; nucleotides not matched to a gene: 11. CDR3 sequence reads: CASSASGTGMWGYTF. CDR3 nucleotides: TGTGCCAGCAGCGCATCCGGGACAGGGATGTGGGGCTACACCTTC.

The chain couples TRBV9 to TRBJ1-3, with a tentative D call TRBD1 (6 bases). Germline-derived CDR1 and CDR2 are SGDLS and YYNGEE. This CDR3 spans 16 amino acids. V shed 4 bases and J shed 0 bases, with 14 bases lying between them. The CDR3 region has the DNA TGTGCCAGCAGCCCCCGGGACACGAGCTCTGGAAACACCATATATTTT. This codes for CASSPRDTSSGNTIYF.

This chain links TRBV7-9 with TRBJ2-1; D is uncertain. The CDR3 loop spans 12 amino acids. Trimming cost V 5 bases and J 6 bases, with 8 bases left between them. In germline, CDR1 is SEHNR, CDR2 FQNEAQ (reference sequence). CDR3 bases: TGTGCCAGCAGCCCCGACCTCAATGAGCAGTTCTTC. The encoded protein is CASSPDLNEQFF.

J is TRBJ1-4 and V is TRBV10-2; 7 bases line up with TRBD1. There are 15 residues in the CDR3. CDR1 is WSHSY and CDR2 is SAAADI in the germline V gene. Losses at the gene ends were 4 bases for V and 5 bases for J; bases not matched to a gene: 7. The CDR3 is CASSVTGAANEKLFF. CDR3 nucleotide sequence: TGCGCCAGCAGTGTCACAGGGGCTGCAAATGAAAAACTGTTTTTT.

V is TRBV9 and J is TRBJ1-2; D is possibly TRBD1 (5 bases). The CDR3 is 15 amino acids. The V gene's germline CDR1 is SGDLS and CDR2 YYNGEE. Trimming cost V 0 bases and J 4 bases, with 13 bases left between them. CDR3: CASSVAAGLGYGYTF. The CDR3 nucleotides are TGTGCCAGCAGCGTAGCCGCGGGACTTGGCTATGGCTACACCTTC.

J is TRBJ1-2 and V is TRBV12-3 or TRBV12-4; D unresolved. Trimming took 8 bases from V and 7 from J, leaving 17 bases between them. The CDR3 totals 13 residues. The CDR3 reads CASGGLPRFGYTF. CDR3 nucleotides: TGTGCCAGCGGTGGACTGCCCAGGTTTGGCTACACCTTC.

V usage is TRBV7-8 and J usage is TRBJ1-3; TRBD1 agrees at 10 bases. The CDR3 is made up of 13 amino acids. V shed 5 bases and J 8 bases; nucleotides not matched to a gene: 3. The germline V gene encodes CDR1 SGHVS and CDR2 FQNEAQ. The CDR3 protein is CASSVTGGHTIYF. CDR3 nucleotide sequence: TGTGCCAGCAGCGTGACAGGGGGCCACACCATATATTTT. The variable domain in full, with the rest retrieved from reference TRBV7-8 and TRBJ1-3, is GAGVSQSPRYKVAKRGQDVALRCDPISGHVSLFWYQQALGQGPEFLTYFQNEAQLDKSGLPSDRFFAERPEGSVSTLKIQRTQQEDSAVYLCASSVTGGHTIYFGEGSWLTVV.

The chain is built from TRBV5-6 and TRBJ2-1; 7 nucleotides agree with TRBD1. V lost 3 bases and J lost 8; bases outside the gene matches: 8. This CDR3 comprises 14 residues. Germline V gene sequence: CDR1 SGHDT, CDR2 YYEEEE. The CDR3 reads CASSSMTGWDEQFF. The CDR3 bases are TGTGCCAGCAGCTCCATGACAGGGTGGGATGAGCAGTTCTTC.

The chain carries TRBV28 and TRBJ2-5, with 12 bases fitting TRBD1. This CDR3 has 15 amino acids. The J segment lost 7 bases and the V segment lost 5 bases, leaving 8 bases of the junction unmatched. Germline V lookup: CDR1 MDHEN, CDR2 SYDVKM. The chain's CDR3 is CASSPGTGGLGTQYF. CDR3 nucleotide sequence: TGTGCCAGCAGTCCCGGGACAGGGGGCTTGGGGACCCAGTACTTC.

The V gene is TRBV10-1, the J gene TRBJ2-5, with D perhaps TRBD1 or TRBD2 (6 bases each). CDR1 is WNHNN and CDR2 is SYGVQD in the germline V gene (reference sequence). The length of the CDR3 is 12 residues. Deletions cut 6 bases from V and 4 bases from J, with 9 bases between. DNA for the CDR3: TGCGCCAGCAGCAGGGGAGGAGAGACCCAGTACTTC. Translating it yields CASSRGGETQYF.

The chain joins TRBV7-2 to TRBJ2-3; a weak D match, TRBD1 (6 bases). CDR1 is SGHTA and CDR2 is FQGNSA in the germline V gene. Between the trimmed V and J ends, which lost 2 bases and 4 bases, there was a span of 16 bases. The CDR3 runs 16 residues. In nucleotides, the CDR3 is TGTGCCAGCAGCTTAATGGGATCAGGGGTTTCAGATACGCAGTATTTT. Translated, it gives CASSLMGSGVSDTQYF.

CDR3 nucleotide sequence: TGCGCCAGCAGCTTGGCCGTGGGTGCGGGGGATGGCTACACCTTC. It specifies CASSLAVGAGDGYTF. The chain links TRBV5-1 to TRBJ1-2; perhaps TRBD1 as D (5 bases). The V end was cut by 0 bases, the J end by 6 bases, with 15 bases between. Germline CDR1 SGHRS, CDR2 YFSETQ. The CDR3 has 15 residues.

The genes are TRBV7-8 and TRBJ2-7; D gene ambiguous. Germline loops: CDR1 SGHVS, CDR2 FQNEAQ. This CDR3 comprises 16 residues. V shed 7 bases and J shed 3 bases, with 22 bases lying between them. CDR3 DNA sequence: TGTGCCAGCAACCCCGCGGTTGGCCTACAACACTACGAGCAGTACTTC. Protein sequence: CASNPAVGLQHYEQYF.

A few counts support this clone. In DNA, the CDR3 is TGTGCCAGCAGCCCCCAGGCCTATAATTCACCCCTCCACTTT. Its protein is CASSPQAYNSPLHF. The J gene is TRBJ1-6, the V gene TRBV3-1 (or the pseudogene TRBV3-2); D is unresolved. Trimming took 4 bases from V and 2 from J, leaving 6 bases between them. The CDR3 has 14 amino acids. The germline V gene has CDR1 LGHDT and CDR2 YNNKEL (reference sequence).

V and J are TRBV2 and TRBJ2-5, with 8 nucleotides matching TRBD2. Germline-derived CDR1 and CDR2 are SNHLY and FYNNEI. V shed 2 bases, J shed 0 bases, and the junction held 2 bases outside the gene matches. The CDR3 has 15 residues. CDR3 sequence (DNA): TGTGCCAGCAGTGAAATAGCGGGATACCAAGAGACCCAGTACTTC. This codes for CASSEIAGYQETQYF. Using reference TRBV2 and TRBJ2-5 for the parts outside the CDR3, the full variable domain is EPEVTQTPSHQVTQMGQEVILRCVPISNHLYFYWYRQILGQKVEFLVSFYNNEISEKSEIFDDQFSVERPDGSNFTLKIRSTKLEDSAMYFCASSEIAGYQETQYFGPGTRLLVL.

The V gene is TRBV28, the J gene TRBJ2-3, with a weak D call TRBD1 (5 bases). V was shortened by 5 bases and J by 3 bases, with 15 bases between the two germline ends. This CDR3 is 15 amino acids long. The V gene's germline CDR1 is MDHEN and CDR2 SYDVKM. The CDR3 sequence: CASSTQGVGTDTQYF. As DNA, the CDR3 is TGTGCCAGCAGTACCCAGGGCGTTGGGACAGATACGCAGTATTTT.

The chain links TRBV28 to TRBJ2-2; D is unclear. Germline CDR1 is MDHEN and CDR2 is SYDVKM. The CDR3 length is 11 residues. Between the trimmed V and J ends, which lost 10 bases and 6 bases, there was a span of 9 bases. The CDR3 coding sequence is TGTGCCACTCACGCACCCGGGGAGCTGTTTTTT. Translation gives CATHAPGELFF.

The chain recombines TRBV14 with TRBJ1-2; D not resolved. Germline CDR1 reads SGHDN; CDR2 reads FVKESK. The V and J ends lost 1 base and 5 bases respectively, with 8 bases between them. The CDR3 length is 13 residues. CDR3 amino acids: CASSQGSYYGYTF. The CDR3 DNA follows: TGTGCCAGCAGCCAAGGGTCCTATTATGGCTACACCTTC.

The chain employs TRBV18 and TRBJ1-2; TRBD1 might be the D (5 bases). The germline V and J ends were trimmed by 4 bases and 6 bases, with 18 bases remaining between them. CDR1 KGHSH and CDR2 LQKENI come from the germline V gene. The CDR3 runs 15 residues. The CDR3 is CASSLGAVWTNGYTF. The CDR3 DNA reads as TGTGCCAGCTCACTAGGGGCCGTCTGGACCAATGGCTACACCTTC.

This rearrangement joins TRBV5-1 to TRBJ1-1, with a tentative D call TRBD1 (6 bases). The V and J ends lost 0 bases and 3 bases respectively, with 15 bases between them. Looked up from germline, CDR1 is SGHRS and CDR2 is YFSETQ. This CDR3 is built from 16 residues. This CDR3 is CASSLEGGRGDTEAFF. CDR3 bases: TGCGCCAGCAGCTTGGAAGGGGGGCGCGGGGACACTGAAGCTTTCTTT. Filled out from reference TRBV5-1 and TRBJ1-1, the complete variable domain reads KAGVTQTPRYLIKTRGQQVTLSCSPISGHRSVSWYQQTPGQGLQFLFEYFSETQRNKGNFPGRFSGRQFSNSRSEMNVSTLELGDSALYLCASSLEGGRGDTEAFFGQGTRLTVV.

V and J are TRBV18 and TRBJ2-4; no definite D call. The CDR3 length is 14 residues. The ends were cut back, 4 bases at V and 5 bases at J, with 12 bases in the middle. Per the germline V gene, CDR1 is KGHSH and CDR2 is LQKENI. CDR3 in DNA: TGTGCCAGCTCACTCGGACGCTCGGAAAACATTCAGTACTTC. This codes for CASSLGRSENIQYF.

The chain links TRBV6-6 to TRBJ1-4; tentatively, D is TRBD1 (6 bases). The CDR3 loop spans 16 amino acids. Germline CDR1 MNHNY, CDR2 SVGAGI (reference sequence). The ends were cut back, 7 bases at V and 4 bases at J, with 19 bases in the middle. CDR3 protein: CASTKGGAGFNEKLFF. Here the CDR3 DNA reads TGTGCCAGCACCAAGGGGGGGGCCGGGTTTAATGAAAAACTGTTTTTT.

This sequence joins TRBV7-3 and TRBJ1-1; D gene unclear. Germline V lookup: CDR1 SGHTA, CDR2 FQGTGA. CDR3 length: 14 residues. V was pared by 3 bases and J by 0 bases, with 8 bases between. The CDR3 sequence: CASSLGGLNTEAFF. The DNA of the CDR3 is TGTGCCAGCAGCTTGGGAGGGCTGAACACTGAAGCTTTCTTT.

CDR3 coding DNA: TGTGCCAGCAGCCTCCCCGGAGGGTTTTCTGGAAACACCATATATTTT. Its protein product is CASSLPGGFSGNTIYF. The chain joins TRBV27 to TRBJ1-3; D not certain. Trimming took off 6 bases at V and 1 base at J, with 16 bases between the two ends. Germline V CDR1 and CDR2: MNHEY, SMNVEV (reference sequence). This CDR3 comprises 16 residues.

This clone was picked up a small number of times. This chain uses TRBV5-4 with TRBJ2-5, with 7 bases identical to TRBD1. The CDR3 totals 14 residues. Unmatched junction bases numbered 1, after V lost 2 bases and J lost 0 bases. Germline lookup yields CDR1 SGHNT and CDR2 YYREEE (reference sequence). The CDR3 loop is CASSFGTDQETQYF. Written as DNA, the CDR3 is TGTGCCAGCAGCTTTGGGACAGACCAAGAGACCCAGTACTTC. Using reference TRBV5-4 and TRBJ2-5 for the parts outside the CDR3, the full variable domain is ETGVTQSPTHLIKTRGQQVTLRCSSQSGHNTVSWYQQALGQGPQFIFQYYREEENGRGNFPPRFSGLQFPNYSSELNVNALELDDSALYLCASSFGTDQETQYFGPGTRLLVL.

A word on this clone: One base away lies a much larger clone, so this may be a sequencing read error. The chain employs TRBV2 and TRBJ1-5, with 10 bases identical to TRBD1. The CDR3 contains 13 residues. Germline V gene lookup returns CDR1 SNHLY and CDR2 FYNNEI. Germline trimming cut 8 bases from V and 5 bases from J; bases unmatched to any gene: 3. The CDR3 bases are TGTGCCAGCGGGGGGACAGGGGATCAGCCCCAGCATTTT. Residues: CASGGTGDQPQHF.

There are a few counts of this clone. The chain is built from TRBV3-1 (or the pseudogene TRBV3-2) and TRBJ1-5; D remains ambiguous. Between the trimmed V and J ends, which lost 8 bases and 5 bases, there was a span of 10 bases. CDR3 length: 12 amino acids. Germline V gene sequence: CDR1 LGHDT, CDR2 YNNKEL (reference sequence). The CDR3 DNA is TGTGCCAGCTCCGACTTTGATCAGCCCCAGCATTTT. Its translation: CASSDFDQPQHF.

This clone has a single count. The chain has TRBV19 and TRBJ2-3, with 8 nucleotides matching TRBD2. J gave up 8 bases and V 1 base, and 5 bases lay outside the gene matches. From germline, CDR1 is LNHDA and CDR2 SQIVND (reference sequence). There are 14 residues in the CDR3. The CDR3 is CASSIAGGPGTQYF. DNA for the CDR3: TGTGCCAGTAGTATAGCGGGAGGGCCGGGTACGCAGTATTTT.

In regard to this clone: Different DNA sequences within this sample yield the same CDR3. The V call is TRBV29-1, the J call TRBJ1-2; no clear D gene. CDR3 length: 11 residues. Trimming left V 7 bases short and J 11 bases short, with 17 bases between. Germline V gene data show CDR1 as SQVTM and CDR2 as ANQGSEA. The CDR3 sequence is CSAVGGSGYTF. CDR3 in DNA: TGCAGCGCAGTTGGAGGGAGTGGTTACACCTTC.

This clone turned up a few times. The rearrangement uses TRBV19 and TRBJ2-7; a possible D gene is TRBD1 (5 bases). The CDR3 is 14 residues long. Germline V gene lookup returns CDR1 LNHDA and CDR2 SQIVND (reference sequence). V was shortened by 5 bases and J by 0 bases, with 11 bases between the two germline ends. CDR3 in DNA: TGTGCCAGTAGTCTAGGACACAGCTCCTACGAGCAGTACTTC. Protein: CASSLGHSSYEQYF.